This TCR beta chain was obtained from a study of early T cells in non-severe SARS-CoV-2 infection. Each cDNA molecule carried a unique molecular identifier. TCRdb passed the 5' RACE reads through MiXCR, listing each CDR3 protein once. The sample holds approximately 97,000 distinct CDR3 sequences, about 10% seen once. This clonotype was recorded a few times. The TCR was taken from an adult who was a healthcare worker with PCR-confirmed SARS-CoV-2 infection or an uninfected control (not recorded which). The sample consisted of whole blood, taken at baseline.

The CDR3 nucleotides read TGTGCCAGCAGCCCAGGGGGCCCAATCTCCTATAATTCACCCCTCCACTTT. Amino acid sequence: CASSPGGPISYNSPLHF. The chain recombines TRBV9 with TRBJ1-6; 8 bases line up with TRBD1. Germline V lookup: CDR1 SGDLS, CDR2 YYNGEE. V was pared by 4 bases and J by 0 bases, with 6 bases of the junction left unmatched. The CDR3 totals 17 residues.